The 3 T cell receptor beta chains below were found in one sample sequenced in a study of CD8+CD57+ T cells in acquired aplastic anemia. It was genomic DNA that served as the template for profiling TCR beta VDJ and CDR3. A single record per CDR3 protein comes from TCRdb applying MiXCR to the reads. The sample shows more than 200,000 distinct CDR3 sequences, less than 60% of them seen only once. All sequencing subjects had displayed CD8+CD57+ cell expansion on flow cytometry. Sequencing used sorted CD4+, CD8+, or CD8+CD57+ T cells (not recorded which) from PBMCs. The receptors were gathered from a human donor with aplastic anemia.

The chain joins TRBV29-1 to TRBJ1-3; possibly TRBD1 for D (5 bases). V dropped 0 bases and J dropped 2 bases, with 8 bases sitting between them. The CDR3 has 14 residues. Germline V lookup: CDR1 SQVTM, CDR2 ANQGSEA. The CDR3 reads CSVEEVGAGNTIYF. Here the CDR3 DNA reads TGCAGCGTTGAAGAGGTAGGGGCTGGAAACACCATATATTTT.

This clonotype was observed many times. The CDR3 DNA sequence: TGTGCCAGCTCTGGGGGCGGAAGCTCCTACGAGCAGTACTTC. Its protein is CASSGGGSSYEQYF. J is TRBJ2-7 and V is TRBV18, with a weak D call TRBD1 (6 bases). V was trimmed by 6 bases and J by 0 bases, leaving 12 bases between them. There are 14 residues in the CDR3. Germline V gene lookup returns CDR1 KGHSH and CDR2 LQKENI. Full variable domain (missing parts from reference TRBV18 and TRBJ2-7): NAGVMQNPRHLVRRRGQEARLRCSPMKGHSHVYWYRQLPEEGLKFMVYLQKENIIDESGMPKERFSAEFPKEGPSILRIQQVVRGDSAAYFCASSGGGSSYEQYFGPGTRLTVT.

This clonotype was observed at least ten times. The chain uses TRBV3-1 and TRBJ2-7; TRBD1 agrees at 7 bases. The CDR3 has 14 amino acids. Per germline, CDR1 LGHDT and CDR2 YNNKEL (reference sequence). J lost 2 bases, V lost 1 base, and 2 bases had no gene match. The CDR3 DNA reads as TGTGCCAGCAGCCAAGGAGACAGGGCCTACGAGCAGTACTTC. It specifies CASSQGDRAYEQYF.